Included here is one T cell receptor beta chain sequence, with context. The antigen is unknown. This same CDR3 is encoded by further DNA sequences in the sample. This sample is part of a study of T cell clones after liver transplantation. Study results and limitations: Circulating graft-donor-reactive CD4 TCRbeta sequences fell significantly post-transplant in most of the 8 subjects.

This CDR3 region has 11 residues. The germline V and J ends were trimmed by 0 bases and 4 bases, with 2 bases remaining between them. Germline CDR1 DFQATT, CDR2 SNEGSKA (reference sequence). Using immunoSEQ multiplex PCR, the repertoire was profiled, and TCRdb retains in-frame clones only, with some absent. This table holds 50,000 to 60,000 clones, 70% found once. This specimen was CD4+ T cells from blood, taken at the approximately 15-month timepoint. The source of this sequence is a human patient who received a liver transplant. The T cells may come from the graft donor. The chain is built from TRBV20-1 and TRBJ2-3; D is unresolved. The CDR3 reads CSARDPDTQYF. As DNA, the CDR3 is TGCAGTGCTAGAGACCCAGATACGCAGTATTTT.